This T cell receptor beta chain came from a study of glioma-infiltrating T cells. Using RNA template, CDR3s of TCR alpha and beta were amplified with iRepertoire arm-PCR. One-step reverse transcription and amplification started from about 100-400 ng of tissue mRNA or PBMC total RNA. TCRdb itself ran the multiplex PCR reads through MiXCR, one entry per CDR3 protein. This table holds 150,000 to 200,000 distinct CDR3 sequences, more than 35% found once. As concerns this clonotype: What it binds is not known. One end of the junction fails to match germline, which may point to a read error.

Study findings and constraints: Very few CDR3 sequences were shared between tissue and blood. Non-neoplastic patients had below-expected tissue-blood divergence, while all gliomas exceeded expectation.

The length of the CDR3 is 13 residues. Germline values: CDR1 SGHVS, CDR2 FNYEAQ. The V and J genes are TRBV7-6 and TRBJ1-2; no reliable D call. The TCR originated in a human donor with low-grade glioma or glioblastoma, undergoing nonglioma brain surgery, or in good health (not recorded which). The sequenced sample was glioma tissue, nonneoplastic brain tissue, or PBMCs (not recorded which). CDR3 protein: CASRLQSNHGYTF. The CDR3 DNA is TGTGCCAGCAGACTTCAGTCTAACCATGGCTACACCTTC.